Reported below is one TCR beta chain. This CDR3 is 16 amino acids long. The V gene lost 1 base and the J gene lost 6 bases, with 15 bases spanning the gap. Germline CDR1 reads MGHRA; CDR2 reads YSYEKL. These data originate in a study of control samples from healthy donors and cancer patients. Here immunoSEQ multiplex PCR was the method, and the copy in TCRdb shows in-frame clones only, minus some. The sample lists about 150,000 clones, approximately 92% occurring once. Sequences were obtained from blood. The sequence derives from a man aged 30 to 39 in good health. The chain couples TRBV4-1 to TRBJ1-4; D unclear. The CDR3 nucleotides are TGCGCCAGCAGCCAAGGGGTGGAAAGGGATGATGAAAAACTGTTTTTT. Its protein is CASSQGVERDDEKLFF.